The sequence of this TCR beta chain was determined in a study of blood T cell repertoires in COVID-19. CDR1 ENHRY and CDR2 SYGVKD come from the germline V gene. This CDR3 is built from 16 residues. Unmatched junction bases numbered 11, after V lost 10 bases and J lost 1 base. Participant-given clinical history determined each cohort assignment. Measured with immunoSEQ multiplex PCR; TCRdb has only the in-frame clones, and not every one. Here the sample spans around 150,000 clones, 80% being singletons. This clone was seen a few times. What was sequenced was PBMCs or T cells enriched from blood (not recorded which). The chain recombines TRBV10-3 with TRBJ1-2; TRBD1 matches at 11 bases. The source of this sequence is a woman in her sixties who had recovered from COVID-19. The CDR3 spells CATSDRGLDDNYGYTF. The CDR3 region has the DNA TGTGCCACTTCGGACAGGGGGCTAGACGATAACTATGGCTACACCTTC.